Each of the 23 T cell receptor beta chains below was sequenced from the same sample in a study of graft-versus-host responses after intestinal transplantation. Here immunoSEQ multiplex PCR was the method, and the copy in TCRdb shows in-frame clones only, minus some. The sample lists approximately 79,000 clones, roughly 80% occurring once. No antigens are known for them. The sequencing used unstimulated CD4+ T cells sorted from spleen or lymph node cells, collected before intestinal transplant. These receptors all come from a human donor who received an intestinal transplant.

The chain combines TRBV6-1 with TRBJ2-7, with 9 bases identical to TRBD1. Trimming at V came to 6 bases and at J to 0 bases, leaving 6 bases not matched to a gene. CDR3 length: 15 amino acids. Germline CDR1 reads MNHNS; CDR2 reads SASEGT. CDR3 in amino acids: CASRGQGDNSYEQYF. The CDR3 region has the DNA TGTGCCAGCAGGGGACAGGGTGACAACTCCTACGAGCAGTACTTC.

This clone appeared once. The rearrangement links TRBV27 to TRBJ2-7; TRBD2 aligns across 8 bases. CDR3 length: 17 amino acids. V was clipped by 5 bases and J by 3 bases; unmatched bases: 15. The germline V gene has CDR1 MNHEY and CDR2 SMNVEV (reference sequence). CDR3 residues: CASSPRTELAGSYEQYF. The CDR3 nucleotides read TGTGCCAGCAGTCCCCGGACAGAGTTAGCGGGGAGCTACGAGCAGTACTTC.

This rearrangement joins TRBV25-1 to TRBJ2-5; 7 positions agree with TRBD1. The CDR3 covers 14 residues. With V trimmed by 3 bases and J by 5 bases, 6 bases remained unmatched. Germline lookup yields CDR1 MGHDK and CDR2 SYGVNS. CDR3 sequence (DNA): TGTGCCAGCAGTGATCCCGGGACAGCGGAGACCCAGTACTTC. Its translation is CASSDPGTAETQYF.

This chain uses TRBV11-2 with TRBJ2-4; 7 nucleotides agree with TRBD2. The CDR3 length is 13 residues. The germline CDR1 and CDR2 sequences are SGHAT and FQNNGV. Unmatched junction bases numbered 6, after V lost 5 bases and J lost 8 bases. The CDR3 DNA sequence: TGTGCCAGCAGCCTGCGACGGGGGGACATTCAGTACTTC. Residues: CASSLRRGDIQYF.

This clone was seen a handful of times. The V gene is TRBV6-1, the J gene TRBJ1-4, with D tentatively TRBD1 (5 bases). Germline lookup yields CDR1 MNHNS and CDR2 SASEGT. CDR3 length equals 17 residues. Trimming left V 3 bases short and J 0 bases short, with 14 bases between. CDR3 sequence: CASSDRYSTATNEKLFF. In nucleotides, the CDR3 is TGTGCCAGCAGTGATCGATACTCGACAGCAACTAATGAAAAACTGTTTTTT.

The CDR3 loop is CASSKQGTSFYEQYF. The CDR3 nucleotides read TGTGCCAGTAGCAAGCAGGGGACTAGTTTCTACGAGCAGTACTTC. The chain uses TRBV19 and TRBJ2-7, with 8 bases fitting TRBD2. Germline CDR1 reads LNHDA; CDR2 reads SQIVND (reference sequence). V shed 6 bases and J 3 bases; nucleotides not matched to a gene: 10. The CDR3 extends over 15 amino acids.

The V gene is TRBV2, the J gene TRBJ2-7; 8 positions agree with TRBD2. V lost 4 bases and J lost 5; bases outside the gene matches: 4. Germline values: CDR1 SNHLY, CDR2 FYNNEI. The CDR3 is 13 residues long. CDR3 in amino acids: CASSGELADEQYF. CDR3 bases: TGTGCCAGCAGTGGGGAACTAGCGGACGAGCAGTACTTC.

The chain links TRBV5-1 to TRBJ1-1; weak D call: TRBD1 (5 bases). CDR3 length: 14 residues. CDR1 and CDR2 from the germline V gene are SGHRS and YFSETQ. V was trimmed by 2 bases and J by 5 bases, leaving 13 bases between them. CDR3 sequence (DNA): TGCGCCAGCAGCTTAGTTCAGGGAGGAACTGAAGCTTTCTTT. As protein: CASSLVQGGTEAFF.

V gene TRBV5-1 combines with J gene TRBJ2-3; 10 bases agree with TRBD2. V lost 2 bases, J lost 4 bases, and 7 bases stayed unmatched. Germline V CDR1 and CDR2: SGHRS, YFSETQ. The CDR3 extends over 16 amino acids. DNA for the CDR3: TGCGCCAGCAGCTTATTCTCTAGCGGGAGACCAGATACGCAGTATTTT. This sequence encodes CASSLFSSGRPDTQYF.

This clone was seen more than once but under ten times. The chain links TRBV29-1 to TRBJ2-7; D perhaps matches TRBD1 (5 bases). There are 15 residues in the CDR3. The ends were cut back, 2 bases at V and 3 bases at J, with 17 bases in the middle. Germline-derived CDR1 and CDR2 are SQVTM and ANQGSEA. The CDR3 DNA sequence: TGCAGCGTTGAAATTATAGTGACAACAGGCTACGAGCAGTACTTC. Amino acids: CSVEIIVTTGYEQYF.

This clone was picked up one time. This chain connects TRBV27 to TRBJ2-3; TRBD1 agrees at 8 bases. The CDR3 has 16 residues. In germline, CDR1 is MNHEY, CDR2 SMNVEV (reference sequence). With 2 bases clipped from V and 3 bases from J, the junction kept 7 bases outside the gene matches. CDR3 protein: CASSLRGQGQTDTQYF. CDR3 bases: TGTGCCAGCAGTTTACGAGGACAGGGACAGACAGATACGCAGTATTTT.

The chain links TRBV5-4 to TRBJ2-1; 12 nucleotides align to TRBD1. J was trimmed by 6 bases and V by 4 bases; bases with no gene match: 11. The CDR3 is made up of 17 amino acids. Germline CDR1 SGHNT, CDR2 YYREEE (reference sequence). DNA for the CDR3: TGTGCCAGCAGCGGTACCCCCCGGGACAGGGGGCCCAATGAGCAGTTCTTC. Its protein is CASSGTPRDRGPNEQFF.

The rearrangement joins TRBV28 to TRBJ2-7, with D perhaps TRBD1 (6 bases). This CDR3 spans 12 amino acids. The V gene's germline CDR1 is MDHEN and CDR2 SYDVKM. V lost 8 bases, J lost 7 bases, and 15 bases lay in between. The CDR3: CASRDTLWEQYF. In DNA form, the CDR3 reads TGTGCCAGCCGGGACACTCTCTGGGAGCAGTACTTC.

Only one count was recorded for this clone. The chain has TRBV27 and TRBJ1-4; D is unresolved. The CDR3 runs 12 residues. Germline V gene sequence: CDR1 MNHEY, CDR2 SMNVEV (reference sequence). The V end was cut by 3 bases, the J end by 7 bases, with 6 bases between. The CDR3 protein is CASSFIGEKLFF. The CDR3, as DNA: TGTGCCAGCAGTTTTATCGGTGAAAAACTGTTTTTT.

The chain employs TRBV2 and TRBJ1-6, with 9 bases aligning to TRBD1. The CDR3 spans 16 residues. With V trimmed by 11 bases and J by 4 bases, 12 bases remained unmatched. Germline CDR1 is SNHLY and CDR2 is FYNNEI. The CDR3: CASHPGQGSYNSPLHF. Here the CDR3 DNA reads TGTGCCTCCCACCCGGGACAGGGATCATATAATTCACCCCTCCACTTT.

The chain uses TRBV5-8 and TRBJ1-5; D is perhaps TRBD1 (5 bases). Germline V CDR1 and CDR2: SGHTS, YDEGEE. Trimming took 4 bases from V and 7 from J, leaving 12 bases between them. CDR3 length equals 13 residues. The CDR3 sequence: CASSAGWGQPQHF. CDR3 nucleotides: TGTGCCAGCAGCGCAGGGTGGGGACAGCCCCAGCATTTT. The full variable domain, in which reference TRBV5-8 and TRBJ1-5 provide the parts outside the CDR3, is EAGVTQSPTHLIKTRGQQATLRCSPISGHTSVYWYQQALGLGLQFLLWYDEGEERNRGNFPPRFSGRQFPNYSSELNVNALELEDSALYLCASSAGWGQPQHFGDGTRLSIL.

The chain is built from TRBV30 and TRBJ1-4, with TRBD1 matching 7 bases. CDR3 length equals 15 residues. J was trimmed by 5 bases and V by 4 bases; bases with no gene match: 10. CDR1 is GTSNPN and CDR2 is SVGIG in the germline V gene (reference sequence). CDR3 DNA sequence: TGTGCCTGGAACCCCCCGGCAGGGGGAAATGAAAAACTGTTTTTT. Translated, it gives CAWNPPAGGNEKLFF.

V is TRBV6-7 and J is TRBJ2-5, with 10 bases matching TRBD1. TRBV6-7 is treated as an ORF (open reading frame) with a function not yet certain. V dropped 4 bases and J dropped 6; count of bases not matched to a gene: 14. The CDR3 length is 17 residues. The CDR3 sequence is CASSSPPRDRGLKTQYF. The DNA for the CDR3 is TGTGCCAGCAGTTCTCCCCCCCGGGACAGGGGCCTCAAGACCCAGTACTTC.

The V call is TRBV29-1, the J call TRBJ2-5, with D unclear. This CDR3 comprises 12 residues. The V end lost 4 bases, the J end lost 1 base, and 7 bases lay between the germline ends. Germline CDR1 and CDR2: SQVTM and ANQGSEA. The CDR3 coding sequence is TGCAGCGTTGTTCCGTCCCAAGAGACCCAGTACTTC. Translating gives CSVVPSQETQYF.

The chain joins TRBV28 to TRBJ2-1, with D maybe TRBD1 (6 bases). The CDR3 totals 15 residues. CDR1 and CDR2 (germline): MDHEN, SYDVKM. Trimming stripped 7 bases from V and 8 bases from J, with 21 bases between. In DNA, the CDR3 is TGTGCCAGCAATACTCTAAGGGCAGGGGTCGATGAGCAGTTCTTC. It specifies CASNTLRAGVDEQFF.

The genes are TRBV5-1 and TRBJ2-3; 10 nucleotides agree with TRBD2. Germline CDR1 is SGHRS and CDR2 is YFSETQ. J was trimmed by 6 bases and V by 3 bases; bases with no gene match: 7. This CDR3 spans 15 amino acids. The CDR3 reads CASSWGLARGDTQYF. The DNA for the CDR3 is TGCGCCAGCAGCTGGGGACTAGCGAGGGGGGATACGCAGTATTTT.

This rearrangement joins TRBV28 to TRBJ2-2; TRBD1 matches 8 bases. The germline V gene encodes CDR1 MDHEN and CDR2 SYDVKM. The length of the CDR3 is 15 residues. With V trimmed by 5 bases and J by 5 bases, 7 bases remained unmatched. The CDR3 DNA sequence: TGTGCCAGCAGTCGGACAGGGAGGTTGACCGGGGAGCTGTTTTTT. Protein sequence: CASSRTGRLTGELFF.

The rearrangement uses TRBV28 and TRBJ2-5; 8 nucleotides agree with TRBD2. CDR3 length: 17 amino acids. Trimming removed 4 bases from V and 2 bases from J; junction bases left unmatched: 12. CDR1 MDHEN and CDR2 SYDVKM come from the germline V gene. CDR3 protein: CASSSLFLAGPQETQYF. DNA for the CDR3: TGTGCCAGCAGTTCCCTCTTCTTAGCGGGGCCTCAAGAGACCCAGTACTTC.